This T cell receptor (beta chain) is from a study of response to subunit inactivated influenza vaccine. The CDR3 is made up of 18 amino acids. The J segment lost 8 bases and the V segment lost 2 bases, leaving 15 bases of the junction unmatched. Germline values: CDR1 SGHAT, CDR2 FQDESV (reference sequence). TCRdb independently ran MiXCR on the RT-PCR reads; one entry per CDR3 protein. The table shows almost 250,000 distinct CDR3 sequences, with 9% to 15% occurring only once. This clonotype was seen a few times. The chain carries TRBV11-1 and TRBJ2-1; 10 bases line up with TRBD2. The sequences come from non-naive T cells sorted from PBMCs, collected 14 to 15 days before vaccination. The clonotype originates from a man over 45 who received an inactivated influenza vaccine. CDR3 DNA sequence: TGTGCCAGCAGCTTAAGACGGGCTAGCGGGAGTTTAGGCTATGAGCAGTTCTTC. Translated, it gives CASSLRRASGSLGYEQFF.